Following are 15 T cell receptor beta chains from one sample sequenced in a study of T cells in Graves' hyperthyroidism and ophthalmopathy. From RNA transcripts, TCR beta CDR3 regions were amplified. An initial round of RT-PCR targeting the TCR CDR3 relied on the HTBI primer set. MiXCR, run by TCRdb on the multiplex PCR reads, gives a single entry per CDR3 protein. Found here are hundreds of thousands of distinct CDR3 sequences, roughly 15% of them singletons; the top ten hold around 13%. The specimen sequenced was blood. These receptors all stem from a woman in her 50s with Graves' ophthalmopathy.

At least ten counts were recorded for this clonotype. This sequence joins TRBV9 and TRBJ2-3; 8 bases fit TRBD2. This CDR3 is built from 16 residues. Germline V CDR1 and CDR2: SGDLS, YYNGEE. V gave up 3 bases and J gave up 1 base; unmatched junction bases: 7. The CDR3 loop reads CASSAEAGVGTDTQYF. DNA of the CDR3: TGTGCCAGCAGCGCAGAAGCGGGAGTCGGCACAGATACGCAGTATTTT.

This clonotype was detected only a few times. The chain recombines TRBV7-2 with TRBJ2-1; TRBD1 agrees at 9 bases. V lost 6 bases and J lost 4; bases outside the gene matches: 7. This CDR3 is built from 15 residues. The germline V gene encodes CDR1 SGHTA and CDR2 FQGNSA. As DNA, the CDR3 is TGTGCCAGCAGTCAGGACAGGGGAACTTACAATGAGCAGTTCTTC. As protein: CASSQDRGTYNEQFF.

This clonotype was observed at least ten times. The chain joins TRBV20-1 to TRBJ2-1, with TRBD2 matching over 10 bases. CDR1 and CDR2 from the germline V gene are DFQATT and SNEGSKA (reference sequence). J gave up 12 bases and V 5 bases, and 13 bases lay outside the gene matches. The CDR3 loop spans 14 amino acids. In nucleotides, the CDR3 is TGCAGTGCTCAGGGGACTAGCGACCTCAGCCGGCAGTTCTTC. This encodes CSAQGTSDLSRQFF.

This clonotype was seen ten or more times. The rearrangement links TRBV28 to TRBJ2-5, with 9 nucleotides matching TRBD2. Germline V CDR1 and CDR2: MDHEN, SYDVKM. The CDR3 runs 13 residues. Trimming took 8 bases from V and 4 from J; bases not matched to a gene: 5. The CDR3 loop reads CASQVAGVETQYF. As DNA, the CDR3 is TGTGCCAGCCAGGTAGCGGGAGTAGAGACCCAGTACTTC.

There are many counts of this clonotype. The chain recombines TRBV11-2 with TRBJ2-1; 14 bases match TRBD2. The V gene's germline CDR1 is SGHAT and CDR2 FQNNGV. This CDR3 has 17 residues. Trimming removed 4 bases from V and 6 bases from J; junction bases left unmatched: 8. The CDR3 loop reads CASSSTTGLAGVNEQFF. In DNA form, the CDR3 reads TGTGCCAGCAGCTCTACAACGGGACTAGCGGGAGTCAATGAGCAGTTCTTC. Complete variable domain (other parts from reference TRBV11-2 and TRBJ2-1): EAGVAQSPRYKIIEKRQSVAFWCNPISGHATLYWYQQILGQGPKLLIQFQNNGVVDDSQLPKDRFSAERLKGVDSTLKIQPAKLEDSAVYLCASSSTTGLAGVNEQFFGPGTRLTVL.

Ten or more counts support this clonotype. The CDR3: CSASVSGTETQYF. For the CDR3, the DNA is TGCAGTGCTAGCGTTTCGGGAACAGAGACCCAGTACTTC. The genes are TRBV20-1 and TRBJ2-5, with D possibly TRBD2 on 5 matching bases. Germline values: CDR1 DFQATT, CDR2 SNEGSKA (reference sequence). The CDR3 is 13 amino acids. Trimming stripped 3 bases from V and 4 bases from J, with 12 bases between.

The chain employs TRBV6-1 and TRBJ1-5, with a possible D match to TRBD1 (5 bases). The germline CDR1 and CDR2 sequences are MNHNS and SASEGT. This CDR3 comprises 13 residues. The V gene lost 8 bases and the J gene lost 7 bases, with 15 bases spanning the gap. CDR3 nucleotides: TGTGCCAGCCGGAGGAGGGACGCCCAGCCCCAGCATTTT. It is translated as CASRRRDAQPQHF.

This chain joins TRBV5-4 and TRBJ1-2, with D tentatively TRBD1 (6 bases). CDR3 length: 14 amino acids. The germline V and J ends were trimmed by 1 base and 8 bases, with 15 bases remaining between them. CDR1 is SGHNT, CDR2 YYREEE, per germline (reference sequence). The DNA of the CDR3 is TGTGCCAGCAGCTTGTTTGCGACAGGCGGGGGCTACACCTTC. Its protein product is CASSLFATGGGYTF.

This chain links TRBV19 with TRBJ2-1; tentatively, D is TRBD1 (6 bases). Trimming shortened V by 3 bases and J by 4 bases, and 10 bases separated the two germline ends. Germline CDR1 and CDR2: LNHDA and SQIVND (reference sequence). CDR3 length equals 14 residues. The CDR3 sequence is CASSIRGQYNEQFF. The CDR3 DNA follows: TGTGCCAGTAGTATTCGGGGACAATACAATGAGCAGTTCTTC. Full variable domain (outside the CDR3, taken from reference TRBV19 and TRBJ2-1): DGGITQSPKYLFRKEGQNVTLSCEQNLNHDAMYWYRQDPGQGLRLIYYSQIVNDFQKGDIAEGYSVSREKKESFPLTVTSAQKNPTAFYLCASSIRGQYNEQFFGPGTRLTVL.

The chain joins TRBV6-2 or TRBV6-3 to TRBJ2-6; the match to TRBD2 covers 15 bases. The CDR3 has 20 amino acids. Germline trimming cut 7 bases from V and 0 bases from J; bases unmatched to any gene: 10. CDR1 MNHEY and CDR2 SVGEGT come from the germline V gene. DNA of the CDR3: TGTGCCAGCAAGGCCGGGACTAGCGGGAGGCTCCTCTCTGGGGCCAACGTCCTGACTTTC. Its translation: CASKAGTSGRLLSGANVLTF.

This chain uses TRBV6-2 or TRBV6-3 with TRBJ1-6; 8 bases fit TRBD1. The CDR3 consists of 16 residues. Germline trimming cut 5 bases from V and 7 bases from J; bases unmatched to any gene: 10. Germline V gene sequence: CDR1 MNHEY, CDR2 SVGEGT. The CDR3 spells CASSNRGSYRNSPLHF. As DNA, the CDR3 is TGTGCCAGCAGTAACAGGGGGAGCTATCGGAATTCACCCCTCCACTTT.

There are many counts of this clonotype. For the CDR3, the DNA is TGTGCCAGCAGCCCTCTCACAGGAGGGAACACTGAAGCTTTCTTT. As protein: CASSPLTGGNTEAFF. V usage is TRBV12-3 or TRBV12-4 and J usage is TRBJ1-1, with D possibly matching TRBD1 (5 bases). The CDR3 has 15 amino acids. V was pared by 6 bases and J by 1 base, with 15 bases between.

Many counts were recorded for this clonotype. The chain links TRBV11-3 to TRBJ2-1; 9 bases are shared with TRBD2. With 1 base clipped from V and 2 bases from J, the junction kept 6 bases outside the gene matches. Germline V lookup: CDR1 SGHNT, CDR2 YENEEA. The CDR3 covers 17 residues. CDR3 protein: CASSLGTGTSTYNEQFF. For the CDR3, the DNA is TGTGCCAGCAGCTTAGGCACAGGGACTAGCACCTACAATGAGCAGTTCTTC.

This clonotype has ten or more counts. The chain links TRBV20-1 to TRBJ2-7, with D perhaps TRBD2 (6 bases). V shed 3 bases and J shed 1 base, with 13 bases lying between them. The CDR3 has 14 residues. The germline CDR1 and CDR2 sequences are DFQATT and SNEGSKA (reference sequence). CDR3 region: CSARSTRPSYEQYF. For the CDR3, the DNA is TGCAGTGCTAGGTCGACTAGACCTTCCTACGAGCAGTACTTC.

The CDR3 sequence: CASRGTRGYGYTF. DNA for the CDR3: TGCGCCAGCAGGGGGACACGCGGCTATGGCTACACCTTC. The V call is TRBV5-1, the J call TRBJ1-2; D is possibly TRBD1 (6 bases). CDR3 length: 13 residues. Deletions cut 5 bases from V and 4 bases from J, with 12 bases between. The V gene's germline CDR1 is SGHRS and CDR2 YFSETQ.